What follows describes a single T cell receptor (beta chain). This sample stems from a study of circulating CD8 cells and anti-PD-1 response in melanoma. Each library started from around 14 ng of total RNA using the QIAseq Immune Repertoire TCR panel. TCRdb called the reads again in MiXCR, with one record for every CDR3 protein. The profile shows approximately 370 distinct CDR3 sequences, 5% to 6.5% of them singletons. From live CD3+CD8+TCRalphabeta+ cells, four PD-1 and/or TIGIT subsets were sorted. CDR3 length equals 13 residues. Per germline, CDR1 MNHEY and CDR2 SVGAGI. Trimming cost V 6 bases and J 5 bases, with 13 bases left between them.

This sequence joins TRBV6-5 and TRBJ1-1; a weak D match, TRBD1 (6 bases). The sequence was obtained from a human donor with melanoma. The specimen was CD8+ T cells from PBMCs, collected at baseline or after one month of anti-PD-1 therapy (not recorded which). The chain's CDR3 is CASRSTGWTEAFF. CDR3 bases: TGTGCCAGCAGGAGTACAGGGTGGACTGAAGCTTTCTTT.